This T cell receptor beta chain was captured by sequencing in a study of technical replicates of blood from a few donors. Clones were read by immunoSEQ multiplex PCR, and TCRdb kept only the in-frame ones, dropping some. The data show approximately 50,000 clones, with about 95% seen just once and 0.2% to 0.25% held by the top ten. Per the germline V gene, CDR1 is SGHAT and CDR2 is FQNNGV. The CDR3 totals 12 residues. The V and J ends lost 10 bases and 2 bases respectively, with 12 bases between them. The sample was T cells isolated from PBMCs. This TCR was sampled from a human donor in good health. The chain employs TRBV11-2 and TRBJ2-7; TRBD2 is a possible D gene (5 bases). The CDR3 DNA is TGTGCCACCGAGGGTGCGACCTACGAGCAGTACTTC. Protein product: CATEGATYEQYF. Complete variable domain (other parts from reference TRBV11-2 and TRBJ2-7): EAGVAQSPRYKIIEKRQSVAFWCNPISGHATLYWYQQILGQGPKLLIQFQNNGVVDDSQLPKDRFSAERLKGVDSTLKIQPAKLEDSAVYLCATEGATYEQYFGPGTRLTVT.